This is a list of T cell receptor beta chains from one sample in a study of human T cells and chemical hapten exposure. TCRdb called the RACE reads again in MiXCR, with one record for every CDR3 protein. Among 120,000 to 150,000 distinct CDR3 sequences listed, 12% were seen once. The input for sequencing was whole blood, taken in connection with sensitization to the hapten diphenylcyclopropenone (DPC). Source of these receptors: a woman aged 50 to 65 with alopecia areata. Some clones in this sample may be carry-over from other donors' samples. The CDR3 runs from the conserved cysteine through the conserved F or W. The D gene is left open where the match is weak. Size tells how often a clone was seen (once, few, many) or the class of an expanded clone, and some rows leave it out.

>many|TRBV18|TRBD2|TRBJ2-5
CASSPPNLAGLQETQYF
TGTGCCAGCTCACCACCGAACCTAGCGGGCCTCCAAGAGACCCAGTACTTC
>many|TRBV6-5|TRBD2|TRBJ2-3
CASSLSGGPSTDTQYF
TGTGCCAGCAGTCTCTCGGGGGGTCCTAGCACAGATACGCAGTATTTT
>few|TRBV2|TRBD1|TRBJ2-2
CASSQRRGQGGTGELFF
TGTGCCAGCAGTCAAAGGCGGGGACAGGGAGGCACCGGGGAGCTGTTTTTT
>few|TRBV21-1|NA|TRBJ2-3
CASSPRVAGGLSTDTQYF
TGTGCCAGCAGCCCCCGGGTAGCGGGAGGCCTGAGCACAGATACGCAGTATTTT
>NA|TRBV19|NA|TRBJ2-1
CASSMQGTNEQFF
TGTGCCAGTAGTATGCAGGGCACCAATGAGCAGTTCTTC
>NA|TRBV29-1|TRBD1|TRBJ2-1
CSAWTGYGEQFF
TGCAGCGCTTGGACAGGGTACGGTGAGCAGTTCTTC
>few|TRBV28|NA|TRBJ2-7
CASRGRSYEQYF
TGTGCCAGCAGGGGTAGGTCCTACGAGCAGTACTTC
>NA|TRBV20-1|NA|TRBJ1-5
CSARGGVSNQPQHF
TGCAGTGCTAGGGGGGGGGTTAGCAATCAGCCCCAGCATTTT
>many|TRBV27|NA|TRBJ1-1
CASRLTLNTEAFF
TGTGCCAGCAGACTGACTCTGAACACTGAAGCTTTCTTT
>NA|TRBV7-2|NA|TRBJ1-1
CASSERQGGSTEAFF
TGTGCCAGCAGCGAGCGACAAGGTGGATCCACTGAAGCTTTCTTT
>NA|TRBV7-6|NA|TRBJ1-3
CASSSYSVGQFGTIYF
TGTGCCAGCAGCTCCTACTCGGTTGGGCAGTTTGGCACCATATATTTT
>many|TRBV21-1|NA|TRBJ1-3
CASSKVDPEQSASGNTIYF
TGTGCCAGCAGCAAAGTCGATCCGGAACAGTCCGCCTCTGGAAACACCATATATTTT
>many|TRBV10-3|TRBD1|TRBJ2-2
CAISDRDRKNTGELFF
TGTGCCATCAGTGACAGGGACAGGAAGAACACCGGGGAGCTGTTTTTT
>few|TRBV9|NA|TRBJ2-5
CASSVDGRASETQYF
TGTGCCAGCAGCGTAGACGGCAGGGCATCGGAGACCCAGTACTTC
>NA|TRBV6-5|NA|TRBJ1-6
CATPPASSYNSPLHF
TGTGCCACCCCCCCGGCTAGCTCCTATAATTCACCCCTCCACTTT
>NA|TRBV6-2/TRBV6-3|TRBD2|TRBJ2-7
CASSSPSGVGEQYF
TGTGCCAGCAGTTCCCCTAGCGGAGTCGGCGAGCAGTACTTC
>many|TRBV7-2|NA|TRBJ1-6
CASRRDIPLHF
TGTGCCAGCAGGCGGGACATACCCCTCCACTTT
>few|TRBV6-1|NA|TRBJ1-1
CASKQDMNTEAFF
TGTGCCAGCAAACAGGACATGAACACTGAAGCTTTCTTT
>once|TRBV2|NA|TRBJ2-7
CASSEGVTSSYEQYF
TGTGCCAGCAGTGAAGGGGTGACTAGCTCCTACGAGCAGTACTTC
>NA|TRBV12-3/TRBV12-4|NA|TRBJ2-3
CASSSGSTQYF
TGTGCCAGCAGTTCCGGGAGTACGCAGTATTTT
>NA|TRBV11-3|NA|TRBJ2-4
CASSPGRTSPRHF
TGTGCCAGCAGCCCAGGACGGACCAGCCCGAGGCACTTC
>many|TRBV20-1|TRBD1|TRBJ2-1
CSAGQGNNEQFF
TGCAGTGCTGGACAGGGAAACAATGAGCAGTTCTTC
>few|TRBV7-2|NA|TRBJ2-5
CASTNRGAGETQYF
TGTGCCAGCACCAATCGGGGGGCTGGAGAGACCCAGTACTTC
>NA|TRBV11-2|NA|TRBJ2-7
CASSLFPSSYEQYF
TGTGCCAGCAGCTTATTCCCCAGCTCCTACGAGCAGTACTTC
>few|TRBV14|NA|TRBJ2-2
CASSQEGNTGELFF
TGTGCCAGCAGCCAAGAAGGAAACACCGGGGAGCTGTTTTTT
>NA|TRBV19|TRBD1|TRBJ2-7
CATSSGDRGLEQYF
TGTGCCACCAGTAGTGGCGACAGGGGGCTGGAGCAGTACTTC
>NA|TRBV9|TRBD2|TRBJ2-7
CASSVQAGGDEQYF
TGTGCCAGCAGCGTACAGGCGGGAGGGGACGAGCAGTACTTC
>NA|TRBV28|NA|TRBJ2-3
CASSLWMAHTDTQYF
TGTGCCAGCAGTTTATGGATGGCTCACACAGATACGCAGTATTTT
>NA|TRBV24-1|NA|TRBJ2-1
CATSDSGQRIDEQFF
TGTGCCACCAGTGATAGTGGACAGCGGATCGATGAGCAGTTCTTC
>NA|TRBV7-2|TRBD2|TRBJ2-7
CASSLSGIIYEQYF
TGTGCCAGCAGCCTTAGCGGGATTATCTACGAGCAGTACTTC
>NA|TRBV2|NA|TRBJ2-5
CAGRVQETQYF
TGTGCCGGCAGGGTTCAAGAGACCCAGTACTTC
>few|TRBV28|NA|TRBJ2-3
CASSPRDRRSTDTQYF
TGTGCCAGCAGTCCCCGTGACAGGCGAAGCACAGATACGCAGTATTTT
>many|TRBV18|NA|TRBJ2-7
CASSPRTSLSGEQYF
TGTGCCAGCTCACCCCGCACATCGCTCAGCGGCGAGCAGTACTTC
>few|TRBV7-2|NA|TRBJ2-4
CASTFGQSKNIQYF
TGTGCCAGCACCTTTGGGCAATCCAAAAACATTCAGTACTTC
>few|TRBV7-2|TRBD1|TRBJ2-1
CASSSQGLGQFF
TGTGCCAGCAGCTCACAGGGGTTAGGGCAGTTCTTC
>NA|TRBV20-1|NA|TRBJ2-1
CSAWPPGLGYNEQFF
TGCAGTGCTTGGCCACCCGGGTTGGGCTACAATGAGCAGTTCTTC
>many|TRBV7-2|NA|TRBJ2-2
CASSVLGNTGELFF
TGTGCCAGCAGCGTACTAGGGAACACCGGGGAGCTGTTTTTT
>few|TRBV28|NA|TRBJ2-4
CASSLIGTIQYF
TGTGCCAGCAGTTTAATAGGAACCATTCAGTACTTC
>NA|TRBV4-1|TRBD2|TRBJ2-2
CASSLLAGEATGELFF
TGCGCCAGCAGCCTATTAGCGGGAGAAGCAACCGGGGAGCTGTTTTTT
>NA|TRBV27|TRBD1|TRBJ2-7
CASSPGQGRHYEQYF
TGTGCCAGCAGTCCCGGACAGGGAAGGCACTACGAGCAGTACTTC
>NA|TRBV7-6|NA|TRBJ1-2
CASSSYSGTAFYTF
TGTGCCAGCAGCTCCTACTCCGGGACGGCTTTCTACACCTTC
>few|TRBV12-3/TRBV12-4|NA|TRBJ2-7
CASSRDVGYEQYF
TGTGCCAGCAGTCGGGACGTCGGGTACGAGCAGTACTTC
>few|TRBV28|TRBD2|TRBJ2-2
CASNLLAGNTGELFF
TGTGCCAGCAACCTACTAGCGGGGAACACCGGGGAGCTGTTTTTT
>NA|TRBV11-2|NA|TRBJ2-1
CASSLEPRSSYNEQFF
TGTGCCAGCAGCTTAGAACCAAGGAGCTCCTACAATGAGCAGTTCTTC
>NA|TRBV11-2|NA|TRBJ1-2
CASSRLNYGYTF
TGTGCCAGCAGCCGACTAAACTATGGCTACACCTTC
>NA|TRBV29-1|NA|TRBJ1-1
CSARSEDTEAFF
TGCAGCGCCCGAAGCGAGGACACTGAAGCTTTCTTT